These 19 T cell receptor beta chains were sequenced from one sample in a study of preoperative IRX-2 immunotherapy in early breast cancer. Treatment here: preoperative locoregional IRX-2 cytokine immunotherapy. Generated by immunoSEQ multiplex PCR, the TCRdb table keeps only in-frame clones and is missing some. The table has about 98,000 clones, about nine tenths seen once. The input for sequencing was tumor tissue, taken after IRX-2 immunotherapy. Receptor source: a human donor with breast cancer.

The gene calls are TRBV6-8 and TRBJ2-7; perhaps TRBD2 as D (6 bases). Trimming stripped 7 bases from V and 0 bases from J, with 13 bases between. The germline V gene has CDR1 MNHGY and CDR2 SAAAGT. The CDR3 covers 14 residues. The CDR3 loop is CASTPAGSSYEQYF. DNA for the CDR3: TGTGCCAGCACCCCCGCGGGGAGCTCCTACGAGCAGTACTTC.

A few counts support this clone. DNA for the CDR3: TGTGCCAGCAGCCTTGACAGGGGCTCGGGATATGGCTACACCTTC. It translates to CASSLDRGSGYGYTF. The chain employs TRBV7-7 and TRBJ1-2; 8 nucleotides agree with TRBD1. Trimming cost V 5 bases and J 5 bases; bases outside gene matches: 10. Germline lookup yields CDR1 SSHAT and CDR2 FNYEAQ (reference sequence). There are 15 residues in the CDR3.

This clone appeared a single time. CDR3 region: CSGRRGGQGHEKLFF. In DNA form, the CDR3 reads TGCAGCGGGCGGAGGGGAGGACAGGGACATGAAAAACTGTTTTTT. This rearrangement joins TRBV29-1 to TRBJ1-4, with 8 positions matching TRBD1. The V gene's germline CDR1 is SQVTM and CDR2 ANQGSEA. The CDR3 contains 15 residues. J was trimmed by 6 bases and V by 7 bases; bases with no gene match: 13.

The genes are TRBV6-7 and TRBJ1-1; D is possibly TRBD1 (5 bases). TRBV6-7 is designated an ORF whose function remains uncertain. With 5 bases removed from V and 1 base from J, the gap between germline ends came to 11 bases. This CDR3 region has 14 residues. The CDR3 DNA reads as TGTGCCAGCAGTCGGACACCGGAGAACACTGAAGCTTTCTTT. As protein: CASSRTPENTEAFF.

The chain couples TRBV11-3 to TRBJ2-5, with 12 bases aligning to TRBD2. Per germline, CDR1 SGHNT and CDR2 YENEEA. After removal of 6 bases from V and 3 bases from J, the junction contained 5 bases not matched to a gene. The CDR3 has 15 residues. As DNA, the CDR3 is TGTGCCAGCAGGAGGACTAGCGGGAATGAAGAGACCCAGTACTTC. Amino acids: CASRRTSGNEETQYF.

The V call is TRBV30, the J call TRBJ2-4; tentative D call: TRBD2 (6 bases). The CDR3 spans 14 residues. Germline CDR1 is GTSNPN and CDR2 is SVGIG (reference sequence). V lost 5 bases, J lost 7 bases, and 18 bases lay in between. The CDR3 protein is CAWAGGGSRNIQYF. In nucleotides, the CDR3 is TGTGCCTGGGCCGGAGGAGGGAGTCGGAACATTCAGTACTTC.

A remark on this clone: A read error may produce the germline difference seen at one junction end. J is TRBJ2-1 and V is TRBV7-1; 7 positions match TRBD2. TRBV7-1 is an ORF, and what it does is uncertain. The CDR3 has 15 amino acids. Here the CDR3 reads CASSSGLVRGNEQFF. The DNA for the CDR3 is TGTGCTAGCAGCTCAGGACTAGTAAGGGGCAATGAGCAGTTCTTC.

The chain employs TRBV7-8 and TRBJ1-1; 7 positions match TRBD1. V gave up 5 bases and J gave up 1 base; unmatched junction bases: 4. CDR1 and CDR2 (germline): SGHVS, FQNEAQ. The CDR3 is made up of 14 amino acids. Written as DNA, the CDR3 is TGTGCCAGCAGCCCAGGGGGTCAGAACACTGAAGCTTTCTTT. It yields the protein CASSPGGQNTEAFF.

Comments on this clone: One end of the junction does not line up with germline, which may come from a read error. The rearrangement joins TRBV6-4 to TRBJ1-1; D uncertain. The CDR3 has 11 residues. The V gene's germline CDR1 is MRHNA and CDR2 SNTAGT. The CDR3 DNA reads as TGTGCCATCAGTGAGATGTGGGGAGCTTTCTTT. It specifies CAISEMWGAFF.

This clone was counted between two and nine times. The genes are TRBV6-8 and TRBJ2-4, with 12 bases that match TRBD1. The CDR3 totals 17 residues. The V segment lost 5 bases and the J segment 8 bases; nucleotides outside the gene matches: 13. Germline V gene sequence: CDR1 MNHGY, CDR2 SAAAGT. CDR3 nucleotides: TGTGCCAGCAGTACCCCACTATCGGGACAGGGGGCCTACATTCAGTACTTC. Protein product: CASSTPLSGQGAYIQYF.

Only one count was recorded for this clone. The junction does not match germline at one end; this may be a read error. The gene calls are TRBV14 and TRBJ2-1; either TRBD1 or TRBD2 may supply D (5 bases each). The germline gives CDR1 SGHDN, CDR2 FVKESK. CDR3 length: 15 amino acids. CDR3 DNA sequence: TGTGCTAGCAGCCAACGAGGGACCGCCTACAATGAGCAGTTCTTC. Translating it yields CASSQRGTAYNEQFF. Based on the CDR3 plus reference TRBV14 and TRBJ2-1, the full variable domain is EAGVTQFPSHSVIEKGQTVTLRCDPISGHDNLYWYRRVMGKEIKFLLHFVKESKQDESGMPNNRFLAERTGGTYSTLKVQPAELEDSGVYFCASSQRGTAYNEQFFGPGTRLTVL.

The genes are TRBV18 and TRBJ2-1, with 11 bases that match TRBD2. The ends lost 3 bases at V and 6 bases at J; junction bases unmatched: 4. This CDR3 spans 15 amino acids. Germline V lookup: CDR1 KGHSH, CDR2 LQKENI. This CDR3 reads CASSPGTSGFNEQFF. CDR3 bases: TGTGCCAGCTCACCCGGGACTAGCGGTTTCAATGAGCAGTTCTTC. The whole variable domain, filled in from reference TRBV18 and TRBJ2-1, reads NAGVMQNPRHLVRRRGQEARLRCSPMKGHSHVYWYRQLPEEGLKFMVYLQKENIIDESGMPKERFSAEFPKEGPSILRIQQVVRGDSAAYFCASSPGTSGFNEQFFGPGTRLTVL.

DNA for the CDR3: TGTGCCACCAGCAGTCCCGAACAGGGAGACTATGGCTACACCTTC. Amino acids: CATSSPEQGDYGYTF. This chain joins TRBV15 and TRBJ1-2; possible D gene TRBD1, 6 bases. The germline CDR1 and CDR2 sequences are LNHNV and YYDKDF (reference sequence). Trimming cost V 3 bases and J 3 bases, with 14 bases left between them. This CDR3 has 15 amino acids.

The gene calls are TRBV19 and TRBJ1-6; D is perhaps TRBD1 (5 bases). Trimming removed 6 bases at V and 8 bases at J, with 14 bases between. The CDR3 runs 14 residues. Per germline, CDR1 LNHDA and CDR2 SQIVND (reference sequence). The chain's CDR3 is CASSPMGVYSPLHF. The CDR3, as DNA: TGTGCCAGTAGCCCAATGGGGGTGTATTCACCCCTCCACTTT. The whole variable domain, filled in from reference TRBV19 and TRBJ1-6, reads DGGITQSPKYLFRKEGQNVTLSCEQNLNHDAMYWYRQDPGQGLRLIYYSQIVNDFQKGDIAEGYSVSREKKESFPLTVTSAQKNPTAFYLCASSPMGVYSPLHFGNGTRLTVT.

This sequence joins TRBV6-8 and TRBJ1-5, with D perhaps matching TRBD1 (5 bases). This CDR3 is 15 amino acids long. Trimming left V 6 bases short and J 3 bases short, with 15 bases between. Germline lookup yields CDR1 MNHGY and CDR2 SAAAGT. This chain's CDR3 is CASRRGAADNQPQHF. The CDR3 region has the DNA TGTGCCAGCAGGAGGGGAGCGGCCGACAATCAGCCCCAGCATTTT.

Note on this clone: Compared with germline, one end of the junction differs, possibly owing to a read error. The CDR3 sequence is CASSLQGNTGELFF. The CDR3 DNA is TGCGCCAGCAGCCTACAGGGGAACACCGGGGAGTTGTTTTTT. The gene calls are TRBV5-1 and TRBJ2-2; 7 bases line up with TRBD1. The CDR3 extends over 14 amino acids. Germline V gives CDR1 SGHRS, CDR2 YFSETQ.

The V call is TRBV6-8, the J call TRBJ1-2; 9 bases are shared with TRBD1. With V trimmed by 4 bases and J by 6 bases, 3 bases remained unmatched. This CDR3 has 13 residues. Germline CDR1 reads MNHGY; CDR2 reads SAAAGT. This chain's CDR3 is CASSFGTGNGYTF. The CDR3 bases are TGTGCCAGCAGTTTTGGGACAGGGAATGGCTACACCTTC.

The chain combines TRBV19 with TRBJ1-1, with D unresolved. This CDR3 is 14 amino acids long. V lost 7 bases to trimming and J lost 0 bases, with 12 bases between them. CDR1 is LNHDA and CDR2 is SQIVND in the germline V gene (reference sequence). The CDR3 region has the DNA TGTGCCAGTACCAAAAATATCATGAACACTGAAGCTTTCTTT. Translated, it gives CASTKNIMNTEAFF.

The V call is TRBV29-1, the J call TRBJ1-1, with D unclear. CDR1 SQVTM and CDR2 ANQGSEA come from the germline V gene. Trimming cost V 7 bases and J 7 bases, with 19 bases left between them. This CDR3 has 13 residues. CDR3 sequence (DNA): TGCAGCGCCGGCCTATGGGCAGCAAGTGAAGCTTTCTTT. It is translated as CSAGLWAASEAFF.